Sequencing of this T cell receptor beta chain was carried out in a study of human T cells and chemical hapten exposure. Across the study: Readings were taken at 6 days from patch tests that had applied 0.01% DPC to the upper back.

Germline CDR1 SEHNR, CDR2 FQNEAQ (reference sequence). V lost 1 base and J lost 4, with 14 bases in between. The CDR3 has 16 residues. Described time point: pre-sensitization, week 0. This sample's treatment: therapeutic diphenylcyclopropenone sensitization with weekly scalp DPC. Donors were 18 to 70-year-old alopecia patients suitable for DPC. Before extraction, the whole blood was not fractionated, and total RNA was taken from it. The table lists this clonotype with many counts. As originally analysed: Samples held a median of roughly 100,000 TCRs, range roughly 23,224–700,000. TCRdb used MiXCR to reprocess the RACE reads, holding one entry per CDR3 protein. The V and J calls and clone size are TCRdb's, not the authors'. The table records some 90,000 distinct CDR3 sequences, roughly 8.5% of them present only once.

This TCR was sampled from a man aged 35 to 55 with alopecia areata. Some clones in this sample may be carry-over from other donors' samples. Specimen: whole blood, collected in connection with sensitization to the hapten diphenylcyclopropenone (DPC). The gene calls are TRBV7-9 and TRBJ2-1, with a possible D match to TRBD2 (6 bases). The CDR3 nucleotides read TGTGCCAGCAGCTTAGAAGGCGGGGCGCGGTACAATGAGCAGTTCTTC. It is translated as CASSLEGGARYNEQFF.